This T cell receptor (beta chain) was retrieved from a study of CD4 T cells in relation to SARS-CoV-2 and coronaviruses. Study overall: TCR beta CDR3s were sequenced after approximately 9-day antigen culture of PBMCs. The restricting HLA molecule for shared crossreactive spike epitopes was mapped. Whole-study findings and limits: No crossreactivity against non-spike viral proteins was tested here. In roughly 65% of donors, memory CD4+ clonotypes crossrecognized SARS-CoV-2 and at least one common cold coronavirus spike.

Generated by immunoSEQ multiplex PCR, the TCRdb table keeps only in-frame clones and is missing some. The profile covers more than 20,000 clones, with roughly 76% appearing a single time and roughly 10% taken by the ten largest. Concerning this clone: Its matching antigen is unknown.

Unexposed donor CD4+ T cells date from 2011-2018, before the COVID-19 pandemic. The cells were cultured for over eight days before CD4+ T cells were isolated. The CDR3 covers 13 residues. The V gene's germline CDR1 is SGHDT and CDR2 YYEEEE. Trimming cost V 3 bases and J 3 bases, with 9 bases left between them. The chain employs TRBV5-6 and TRBJ1-2; perhaps TRBD1 as D (5 bases). This clonotype was sampled from a human donor in good health. Sequencing was performed on CD4+ T cells from PBMCs, cultured in vitro. In DNA, the CDR3 is TGTGCCAGCAGCTGGGGGGTGGACTATGGCTACACCTTC. It encodes CASSWGVDYGYTF. The whole variable domain, remainder taken from reference TRBV5-6 and TRBJ1-2, is DAGVTQSPTHLIKTRGQQVTLRCSPKSGHDTVSWYQQALGQGPQFIFQYYEEEERQRGNFPDRFSGHQFPNYSSELNVNALLLGDSALYLCASSWGVDYGYTFGSGTRLTVV.